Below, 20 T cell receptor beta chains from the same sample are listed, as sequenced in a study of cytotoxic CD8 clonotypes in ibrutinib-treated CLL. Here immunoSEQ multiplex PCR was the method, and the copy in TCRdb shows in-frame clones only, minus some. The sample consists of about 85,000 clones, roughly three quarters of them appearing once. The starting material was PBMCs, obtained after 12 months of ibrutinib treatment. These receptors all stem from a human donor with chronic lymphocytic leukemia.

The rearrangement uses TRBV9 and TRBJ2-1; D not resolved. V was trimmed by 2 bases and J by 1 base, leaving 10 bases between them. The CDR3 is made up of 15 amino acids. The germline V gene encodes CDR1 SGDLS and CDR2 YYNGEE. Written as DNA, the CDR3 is TGTGCCAGCAGCGTGGGAACCGGGTCCTACAATGAGCAGTTCTTC. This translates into CASSVGTGSYNEQFF.

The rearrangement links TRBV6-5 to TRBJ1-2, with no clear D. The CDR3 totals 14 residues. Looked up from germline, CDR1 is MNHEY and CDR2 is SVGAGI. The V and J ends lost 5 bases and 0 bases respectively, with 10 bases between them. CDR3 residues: CASSTSGTNYGYTF. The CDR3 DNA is TGTGCCAGCAGTACCTCAGGCACTAACTATGGCTACACCTTC.

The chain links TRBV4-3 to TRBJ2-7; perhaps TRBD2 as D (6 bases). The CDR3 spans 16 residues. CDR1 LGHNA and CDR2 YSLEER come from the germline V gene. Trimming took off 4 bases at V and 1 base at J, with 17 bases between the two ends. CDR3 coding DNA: TGCGCCAGCAGCCGAGCCCCGGGGGTGGGGTCCTACGAGCAGTACTTC. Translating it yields CASSRAPGVGSYEQYF.

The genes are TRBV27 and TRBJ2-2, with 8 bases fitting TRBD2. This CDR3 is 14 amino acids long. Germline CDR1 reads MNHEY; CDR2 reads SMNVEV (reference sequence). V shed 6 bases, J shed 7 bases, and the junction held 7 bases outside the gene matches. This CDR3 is CASSPGLVVGELFF. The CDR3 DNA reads TGTGCCAGCAGCCCGGGACTAGTTGTCGGGGAGCTGTTTTTT.

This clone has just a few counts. The CDR3 bases are TGTGCCAGCTCACCACAGGGCAGGGGCACCAACTATGGCTACACCTTC. It translates to CASSPQGRGTNYGYTF. The V call is TRBV18, the J call TRBJ1-2, with D possibly matching TRBD1 (6 bases). The CDR3 spans 16 residues. CDR1 and CDR2 (germline): KGHSH, LQKENI. V gave up 1 base and J gave up 2 bases, with 14 bases separating them.

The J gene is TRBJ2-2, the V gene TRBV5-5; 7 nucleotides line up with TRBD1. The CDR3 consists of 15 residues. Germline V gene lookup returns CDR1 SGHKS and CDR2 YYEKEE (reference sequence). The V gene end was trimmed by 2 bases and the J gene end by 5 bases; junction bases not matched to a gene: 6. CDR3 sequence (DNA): TGTGCCAGCAGCTTCAGCCCACAGGGGACCGGGGAGCTGTTTTTT. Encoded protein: CASSFSPQGTGELFF.

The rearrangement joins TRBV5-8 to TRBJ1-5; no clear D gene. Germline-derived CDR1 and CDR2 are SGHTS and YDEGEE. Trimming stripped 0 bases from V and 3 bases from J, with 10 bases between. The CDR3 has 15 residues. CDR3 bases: TGTGCCAGCAGCTTGGCCACAGCAGACAATCAGCCCCAGCATTTT. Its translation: CASSLATADNQPQHF.

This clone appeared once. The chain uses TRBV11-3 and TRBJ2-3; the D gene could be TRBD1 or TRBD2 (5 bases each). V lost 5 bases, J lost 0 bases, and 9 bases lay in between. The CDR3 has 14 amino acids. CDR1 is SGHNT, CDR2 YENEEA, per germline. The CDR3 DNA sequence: TGTGCCAGCAGCGCCCGGGACAGCACAGATACGCAGTATTTT. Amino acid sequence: CASSARDSTDTQYF.

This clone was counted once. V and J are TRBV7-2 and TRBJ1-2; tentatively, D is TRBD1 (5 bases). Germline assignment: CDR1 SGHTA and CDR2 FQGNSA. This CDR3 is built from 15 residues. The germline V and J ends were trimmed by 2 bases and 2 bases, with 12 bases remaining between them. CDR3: CASSLSEGPNYGYTF. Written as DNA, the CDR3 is TGTGCCAGCAGCTTAAGTGAGGGGCCAAACTATGGCTACACCTTC. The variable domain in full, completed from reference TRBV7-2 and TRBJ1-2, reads GAGVSQSPSNKVTEKGKDVELRCDPISGHTALYWYRQSLGQGLEFLIYFQGNSAPDKSGLPSDRFSAERTGGSVSTLTIQRTQQEDSAVYLCASSLSEGPNYGYTFGSGTRLTVV.

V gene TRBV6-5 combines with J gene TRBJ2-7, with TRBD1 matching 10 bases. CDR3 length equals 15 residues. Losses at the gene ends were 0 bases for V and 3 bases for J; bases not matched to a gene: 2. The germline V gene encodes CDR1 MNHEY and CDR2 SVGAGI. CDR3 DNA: TGTGCCAGCAGTTACTCTGGGACAGGGGTCTACGAGCAGTACTTC. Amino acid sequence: CASSYSGTGVYEQYF.

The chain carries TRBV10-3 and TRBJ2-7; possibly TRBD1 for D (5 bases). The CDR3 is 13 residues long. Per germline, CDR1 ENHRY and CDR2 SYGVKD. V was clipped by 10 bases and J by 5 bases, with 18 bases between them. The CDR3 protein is CATYPSLGHEQYF. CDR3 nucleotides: TGTGCCACCTACCCATCCCTGGGGCACGAGCAGTACTTC.

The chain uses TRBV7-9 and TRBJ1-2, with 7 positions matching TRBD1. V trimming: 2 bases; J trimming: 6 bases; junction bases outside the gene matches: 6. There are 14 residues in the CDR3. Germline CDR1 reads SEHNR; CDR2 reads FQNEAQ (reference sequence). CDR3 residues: CASSLIGQGDGYTF. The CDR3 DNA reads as TGTGCCAGCAGCTTAATTGGGCAGGGGGATGGCTACACCTTC.

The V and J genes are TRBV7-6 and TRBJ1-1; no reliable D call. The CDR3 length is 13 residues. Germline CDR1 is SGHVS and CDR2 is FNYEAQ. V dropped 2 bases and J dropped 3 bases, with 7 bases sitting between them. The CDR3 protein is CASSLRVDTEAFF. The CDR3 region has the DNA TGTGCCAGCAGCTTAAGGGTCGACACTGAAGCTTTCTTT.

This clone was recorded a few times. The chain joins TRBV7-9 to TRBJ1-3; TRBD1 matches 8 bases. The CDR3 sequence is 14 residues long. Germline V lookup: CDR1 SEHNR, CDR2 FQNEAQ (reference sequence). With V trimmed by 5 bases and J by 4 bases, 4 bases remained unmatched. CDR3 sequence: CASSMTGVGNTIYF. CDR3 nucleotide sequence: TGTGCCAGCAGCATGACAGGGGTGGGAAACACCATATATTTT.

For the CDR3, the DNA is TGTGCCAGCAGTACGTTACATAGGTGGGCTTTCTTT. Protein: CASSTLHRWAFF. This sequence joins TRBV6-1 and TRBJ1-1; D ambiguous. V shed 5 bases and J shed 11 bases, with 15 bases lying between them. Germline-derived CDR1 and CDR2 are MNHNS and SASEGT. CDR3 length equals 12 residues.

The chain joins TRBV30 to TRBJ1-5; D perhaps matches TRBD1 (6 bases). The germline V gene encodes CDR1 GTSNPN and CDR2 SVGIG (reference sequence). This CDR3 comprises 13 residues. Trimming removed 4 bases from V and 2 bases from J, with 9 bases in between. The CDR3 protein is CAWKGGGNQPQHF. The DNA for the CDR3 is TGTGCCTGGAAGGGGGGGGGCAATCAGCCCCAGCATTTT.

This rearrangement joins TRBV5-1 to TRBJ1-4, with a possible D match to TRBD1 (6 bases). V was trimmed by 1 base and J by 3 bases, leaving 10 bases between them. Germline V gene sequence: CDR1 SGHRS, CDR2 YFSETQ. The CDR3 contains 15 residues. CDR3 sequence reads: CASSLSEGANEKLFF. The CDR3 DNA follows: TGCGCCAGCAGCTTGTCCGAGGGGGCTAATGAAAAACTGTTTTTT.

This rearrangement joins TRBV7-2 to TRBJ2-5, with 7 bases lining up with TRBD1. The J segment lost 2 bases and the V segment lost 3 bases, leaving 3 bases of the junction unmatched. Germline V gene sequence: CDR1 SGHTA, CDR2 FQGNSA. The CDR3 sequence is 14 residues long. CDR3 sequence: CASSFARGQETQYF. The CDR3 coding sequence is TGTGCCAGCAGCTTTGCCAGGGGGCAAGAGACCCAGTACTTC.

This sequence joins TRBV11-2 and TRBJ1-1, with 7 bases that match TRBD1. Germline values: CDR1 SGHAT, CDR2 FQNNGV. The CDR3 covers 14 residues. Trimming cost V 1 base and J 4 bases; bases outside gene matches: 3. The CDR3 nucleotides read TGTGCCAGCAGCTTAGGCAGGGGGAGCACTGAAGCTTTCTTT. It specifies CASSLGRGSTEAFF.

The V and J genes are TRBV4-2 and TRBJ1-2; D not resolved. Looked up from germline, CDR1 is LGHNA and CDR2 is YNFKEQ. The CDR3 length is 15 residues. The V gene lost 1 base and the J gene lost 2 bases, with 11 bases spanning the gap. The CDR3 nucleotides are TGTGCCAGCAGCCAAGCGGGCACAGCAAACTATGGCTACACCTTC. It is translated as CASSQAGTANYGYTF.